The 21 T cell receptor beta chains below were found in one sample sequenced in a study of shared clonotypes between healthy human individuals. The assay was immunoSEQ multiplex PCR, and TCRdb's table has in-frame clones only and misses some. The table lists approximately 530,000 clones, about 96% of them singletons, with less than 0.06% in the top ten. Sequencing was done on a sample of naive CD4+ T cells sorted from blood. This sample's subset: CD45RA+ positively selected. The receptors stem from a woman aged 25 to 39 in good health.

The chain couples TRBV7-8 to TRBJ1-4; the D gene is possibly TRBD1 (5 bases). Looked up from germline, CDR1 is SGHVS and CDR2 is FQNEAQ. This CDR3 region has 14 residues. The V gene lost 2 bases and the J gene lost 5 bases, with 9 bases spanning the gap. The DNA for the CDR3 is TGTGCCAGCAGCTTAATATCAGGGAATGAAAAACTGTTTTTT. Its translation: CASSLISGNEKLFF.

This rearrangement joins TRBV29-1 to TRBJ2-5; a weak D match, TRBD1 (5 bases). The J call may be incorrect, as the DNA end agrees better with TRBJ2-7. Germline V CDR1 and CDR2: SQVTM, ANQGSEA. The CDR3 extends over 14 amino acids. The CDR3 DNA reads TGCAGCGTTGTGCCAGGGCGGCTGAATTACGAGCAGTACTTC. Its translation is CSVVPGRLNYEQYF.

The V gene is TRBV11-2, the J gene TRBJ2-7, with D possibly being TRBD2 (5 bases). Germline CDR1 is SGHAT and CDR2 is FQNNGV. The V end was cut by 3 bases, the J end by 0 bases, with 12 bases between. The CDR3 covers 15 residues. The DNA of the CDR3 is TGTGCCAGCAGCTTGGCCCGGGGTAGCTCCTACGAGCAGTACTTC. It translates to CASSLARGSSYEQYF.

V and J are TRBV7-2 and TRBJ2-3; TRBD2 matches 12 bases. CDR3 length equals 16 residues. Trimming removed 0 bases from V and 4 bases from J; junction bases left unmatched: 2. CDR1 is SGHTA and CDR2 is FQGNSA in the germline V gene. The CDR3: CASSLAASGRADTQYF. In DNA, the CDR3 is TGTGCCAGCAGCTTAGCCGCTAGCGGGAGGGCAGATACGCAGTATTTT.

This rearrangement joins TRBV4-2 to TRBJ1-2; D not resolved. The CDR3 has 14 amino acids. V lost 0 bases and J 3 bases, leaving 8 bases between the germline ends. CDR1 and CDR2 from the germline V gene are LGHNA and YNFKEQ. The CDR3 DNA follows: TGTGCCAGCAGCCAAGACGGAGGCTACTATGGCTACACCTTC. Protein product: CASSQDGGYYGYTF.

The chain uses TRBV2 and TRBJ2-3, with D unclear. The CDR3 is 14 residues long. The V end lost 1 base, the J end lost 0 bases, and 5 bases lay between the germline ends. The germline gives CDR1 SNHLY, CDR2 FYNNEI. CDR3 coding DNA: TGTGCCAGCAGTGAAGGCCAGAGCACAGATACGCAGTATTTT. As protein: CASSEGQSTDTQYF.

The table lists this clone with a count of one. The chain joins TRBV5-1 to TRBJ2-7; D may be TRBD2 (6 bases). V shed 5 bases and J shed 5 bases, with 26 bases lying between them. Germline V gene lookup returns CDR1 SGHRS and CDR2 YFSETQ. The CDR3 is 17 amino acids. The CDR3 DNA reads TGCGCCAGCAGTTCTGCGCGGGGTTTAAGAAGGGTGGACGAGCAGTACTTC. Translation gives CASSSARGLRRVDEQYF. The full variable domain, in which reference TRBV5-1 and TRBJ2-7 provide the parts outside the CDR3, is KAGVTQTPRYLIKTRGQQVTLSCSPISGHRSVSWYQQTPGQGLQFLFEYFSETQRNKGNFPGRFSGRQFSNSRSEMNVSTLELGDSALYLCASSSARGLRRVDEQYFGPGTRLTVT.

The chain recombines TRBV27 with TRBJ2-1; D is possibly TRBD2 (7 bases). Germline loops: CDR1 MNHEY, CDR2 SMNVEV (reference sequence). The ends were cut back, 4 bases at V and 9 bases at J, with 19 bases in the middle. The CDR3 totals 15 residues. The CDR3 coding sequence is TGTGCCAGCAGTTCGAGGGGGGGGGTTCGGACTGAGCAGTTCTTC. As protein: CASSSRGGVRTEQFF.

J is TRBJ1-5 and V is TRBV18, with a tentative D call TRBD1 (6 bases). The germline gives CDR1 KGHSH, CDR2 LQKENI. The CDR3 length is 16 residues. The V end was cut by 3 bases, the J end by 6 bases, with 18 bases between. CDR3 nucleotides: TGTGCCAGCTCACCGATTGGCACAGGGTTCGGTCAGCCCCAGCATTTT. It translates to CASSPIGTGFGQPQHF.

J is TRBJ2-1 and V is TRBV5-4, with 11 bases matching TRBD2. The germline V gene has CDR1 SGHNT and CDR2 YYREEE (reference sequence). CDR3 length: 15 amino acids. V lost 7 bases and J lost 12; bases outside the gene matches: 15. CDR3 DNA sequence: TGTGCCAGCGCTCCCGGGACTAGCGGCGCACAGGGGCAGTTCTTC. This sequence encodes CASAPGTSGAQGQFF.

This clone was observed a single time. The V call is TRBV9, the J call TRBJ2-3; 8 bases line up with TRBD1. The CDR3 totals 15 residues. Trimming cost V 4 bases and J 1 base; bases outside gene matches: 5. In germline, CDR1 is SGDLS, CDR2 YYNGEE. CDR3 amino acids: CASSPQTGGTDTQYF. As DNA, the CDR3 is TGTGCCAGCAGCCCACAGACAGGGGGCACAGATACGCAGTATTTT.

As DNA, the CDR3 is TGTGCCAGCAGCTTGGGACAGCTAGGTACCGGGGAGCTGTTTTTT. This codes for CASSLGQLGTGELFF. The gene calls are TRBV11-2 and TRBJ2-2, with 7 bases lining up with TRBD1. V trimming: 3 bases; J trimming: 5 bases; junction bases outside the gene matches: 6. Germline V gives CDR1 SGHAT, CDR2 FQNNGV. The CDR3 runs to 15 residues.

This chain links TRBV27 with TRBJ1-2, with D perhaps TRBD1 (5 bases). With 6 bases removed from V and 5 bases from J, the gap between germline ends came to 16 bases. The CDR3 is 14 residues long. CDR1 is MNHEY, CDR2 SMNVEV, per germline (reference sequence). This chain's CDR3 is CASSRDGSDYGYTF. In DNA, the CDR3 is TGTGCCAGCAGCCGGGACGGGTCGGATTATGGCTACACCTTC.

The chain combines TRBV7-9 with TRBJ1-1; 9 bases are a match to TRBD1. This CDR3 region has 15 residues. Germline CDR1 and CDR2: SEHNR and FQNEAQ (reference sequence). With V trimmed by 4 bases and J by 1 base, 4 bases remained unmatched. CDR3 residues: CASSSRQGGNTEAFF. As DNA, the CDR3 is TGTGCCAGCAGCTCTCGACAGGGGGGGAACACTGAAGCTTTCTTT.

V and J are TRBV19 and TRBJ1-2, with a weak D call TRBD1 (5 bases). This CDR3 comprises 15 residues. V dropped 6 bases and J dropped 5 bases, with 19 bases sitting between them. Germline V CDR1 and CDR2: LNHDA, SQIVND (reference sequence). This CDR3 reads CASSLRVGTQYGYTF. DNA for the CDR3: TGTGCCAGTAGCCTCAGGGTGGGGACTCAATATGGCTACACCTTC.

This chain connects TRBV5-5 to TRBJ2-2, with TRBD2 as a possible D gene (5 bases). Per germline, CDR1 SGHKS and CDR2 YYEKEE (reference sequence). The CDR3 totals 15 residues. V was trimmed by 0 bases and J by 4 bases, leaving 10 bases between them. CDR3 protein: CASSLGTAATGELFF. CDR3 nucleotides: TGTGCCAGCAGCTTGGGTACAGCGGCCACCGGGGAGCTGTTTTTT.

The rearrangement links TRBV28 to TRBJ1-2; D uncertain. In germline, CDR1 is MDHEN, CDR2 SYDVKM. The CDR3 totals 13 residues. The V and J ends lost 6 bases and 3 bases respectively, with 11 bases between them. CDR3 sequence reads: CASSLLADYGYTF. The CDR3, as DNA: TGTGCCAGCAGCCTTTTAGCGGACTATGGCTACACCTTC.

This chain connects TRBV23-1 to TRBJ2-1; 7 positions match TRBD2. TRBV23-1 has ORF status, its function being uncertain. The CDR3 has 15 amino acids. The trim removed 4 bases at V and 14 bases at J, leaving 17 bases unmatched. CDR3 protein: CASSRPSGSGGWKFF. The CDR3 DNA is TGCGCCAGCAGTCGTCCTAGCGGTAGTGGTGGATGGAAGTTCTTC.

This sequence joins TRBV10-2 and TRBJ1-5; no definite D call. Germline V gene lookup returns CDR1 WSHSY and CDR2 SAAADI. The CDR3 totals 14 residues. Deletions cut 0 bases from V and 6 bases from J, with 9 bases between. The CDR3 protein is CASSESQAVQPQHF. As DNA, the CDR3 is TGCGCCAGCAGTGAGTCGCAGGCGGTTCAGCCCCAGCATTTT.

The rearrangement joins TRBV18 to TRBJ1-4, with TRBD1 as a possible D gene (5 bases). In germline, CDR1 is KGHSH, CDR2 LQKENI. This CDR3 region has 15 residues. The germline V and J ends were trimmed by 3 bases and 6 bases, with 14 bases remaining between them. The DNA of the CDR3 is TGTGCCAGCTCACCCCCGGCAGGGACCTATGAAAAACTGTTTTTT. It is translated as CASSPPAGTYEKLFF.

The rearrangement links TRBV10-3 to TRBJ1-1, with D unclear. Germline V gene lookup returns CDR1 ENHRY and CDR2 SYGVKD. This CDR3 is 13 amino acids long. Trimming took off 4 bases at V and 0 bases at J, with 6 bases between the two ends. The CDR3 nucleotides are TGTGCCATCAGTGGGAGCATGAACACTGAAGCTTTCTTT. It yields the protein CAISGSMNTEAFF.